This TCR beta chain stems from a study of HIV-infected patients and healthy controls. Using its own MiXCR run on the 5' RACE reads, TCRdb lists one record per CDR3 protein. The data show about 63,000 distinct CDR3 sequences, with approximately 16% seen just once and approximately 5.4% held by the top ten. CDR1 and CDR2 (germline): DFQATT, SNEGSKA (reference sequence). The CDR3 runs 14 residues. Trimming left V 6 bases short and J 6 bases short, with 18 bases between. Material: CD4+ T cells from blood. The chain is built from TRBV20-1 and TRBJ2-1, with a tentative D call TRBD2 (6 bases). The receptor was derived from a human donor in good health. CDR3 sequence reads: CSAISGRRVNEQFF. The CDR3 DNA follows: TGCAGTGCCATCAGCGGGCGGCGGGTCAATGAGCAGTTCTTC.